This TCR beta chain was sequenced for a study of T cell responses to AZD1222 COVID-19 vaccine (dated by TCRdb to about 2021). A note on the overall study: Because spike-specific TCR depth and breadth did not differ between the two schedules, AZD1222 recipients who got a second dose at roughly 4 weeks were pooled with those who got a second dose at roughly 12 weeks. A total of 233 trial participants underwent TCR sequencing, of whom about 210 had received two doses of AZD1222 and 26 had received two doses of the MenACWY control vaccine. Trial participants were enrolled into age subgroups of 18-55, 56-69 and 70-plus years, which contained approximately 150, 28 and 58 TCR-sequenced participants, respectively.

The time point label corresponds to: baseline before first vaccination. The vaccinee samples were drawn from two UK trials, COV001 and COV002, one of which was a single-blind randomized controlled phase 2/3 trial testing AZD1222 (ChAdOx1 nCoV-19) in healthy adults. For TCRbeta chain sequencing, PBMC samples from trial participants were taken at day 0 and at day 28 after the second dose. The investigation overall reported the following: Nearly half of unique spike-specific TCRs reportedly recognized epitopes outside regions mutated in the B.1.351 and B.1.1.7 variants. In the small 56-69-year group, the increase in depth fell short of significance, most likely because of low power. Conclusions about previously exposed vaccinees are limited, since just a handful of AZD1222 recipients were seropositive for SARS-CoV-2 at baseline. Spike-specific TCR breadth and depth rose significantly after two AZD1222 doses compared with day 0 and with MenACWY recipients. CD4 TCRs associated with the vaccine covered the entire spike protein, and the dominant responses were in regions 160-218 and 743-854. No day 14 peak-response samples were available, so repertoires were characterized only after the peak T cell response. Participants were mostly white British and included more females than males, and it was suggested by the authors that clonal diversity may have been underestimated.

For CDR1 and CDR2, the germline V gene (reference sequence) lists SEHNR and FQNEAQ. The junction shows trimming of 2 bases on V and 3 bases on J, plus 10 bases between the germline ends. There are 14 amino acids in the CDR3, from cysteine to phenylalanine inclusive. Only CDR3 DNA remains: 42 bases, in frame from the first base. Remarks on this clone: Which antigen it targets is not known. Base quality data are lacking; no much larger clone is found one base away.

The CDR3 regions of human TCRbeta chains were subjected to immunosequencing. Per the source publication's procedure: TCRs in the repertoires were matched against a reference library of SARS-CoV-2-specific TCRs that had been generated with the MIRA antigen-specificity platform. Breadth was defined as the fraction of unique TCRs that were SARS-CoV-2-associated, and depth was defined as the fraction of total T cells that were SARS-CoV-2-associated. Using the MIRA data, each spike-specific TCR was mapped to the spike region that the TCR reacts to and placed in a CD4 or CD8 class. Log10-transformed breadth and depth values were compared by one-way ANOVA with Sidak's multiple comparisons tests. TCRdb holds this immuneACCESS table with in-frame rearrangements only. Some clones are missing; in checked studies, unresolved V genes explain under half, and the rest has no known cause. D and trimming come from the DNA, and the V and J calls and clone size come from that table. The table for this sample lists 100,000 to 140,000 clones; approximately 86% of them were counted only once. Of the sample, approximately 4.3% falls within the top ten clones.

Rearrangement joined TRBV7-9 to TRBJ1-1; no D segment can be confidently identified. The starting material was peripheral blood, obtained on day 0 of AZD1222 vaccination. The origin of this receptor is an adult in good health. CDR3 protein: CASSLRHPYTEAFF. The sequence in DNA is TGTGCCAGCAGCTTACGTCACCCCTACACTGAAGCTTTCTTT.